The 21 T cell receptor beta chains reported below all come from one sample, sequenced in a study of CD8+ T cells in alopecia areata. As the sequencing template, cDNA was produced by extracting RNA and reverse transcribing it. Here immunoSEQ multiplex PCR was the method, and the copy in TCRdb shows in-frame clones only, minus some. The data hold around 160,000 clones, with over 45% observed a single time. Sequencing was carried out using CD4+ T cells sorted from blood. The receptors come from a human donor with alopecia areata.

The chain links TRBV29-1 to TRBJ2-2; D assignment may be TRBD1 or TRBD2 (5 bases each). CDR3 length: 12 amino acids. Germline V CDR1 and CDR2: SQVTM, ANQGSEA. Trimming stripped 4 bases from V and 4 bases from J, with 7 bases between. CDR3 region: CSVGGGTGELFF. In DNA, the CDR3 is TGCAGCGTTGGTGGGGGCACCGGGGAGCTGTTTTTT.

This clone came up a few times. V and J are TRBV28 and TRBJ1-5, with D unclear. Between the trimmed V and J ends, which lost 2 bases and 4 bases, there was a span of 6 bases. The CDR3 extends over 13 amino acids. Germline lookup yields CDR1 MDHEN and CDR2 SYDVKM. The CDR3 region has the DNA TGTGCCAGCAGTTTACACCTGAATCAGCCCCAGCATTTT. Encoded protein: CASSLHLNQPQHF.

The CDR3: CSVVSIPSGRDEQYF. The CDR3 nucleotides are TGCAGCGTTGTATCTATCCCTAGCGGGAGGGACGAGCAGTACTTC. The V call is TRBV29-1, the J call TRBJ2-7; 12 bases map to TRBD2. CDR3 length: 15 residues. Germline CDR1 SQVTM, CDR2 ANQGSEA. Unmatched junction bases numbered 9, after V lost 4 bases and J lost 5 bases.

This chain links TRBV15 with TRBJ1-1; 9 bases align to TRBD1. Germline CDR1 is LNHNV and CDR2 is YYDKDF (reference sequence). The CDR3 covers 14 residues. Trimming removed 6 bases from V and 3 bases from J; junction bases left unmatched: 5. The CDR3 DNA reads TGTGCCACCAGGGGTTGGACAGGGGACACTGAAGCTTTCTTT. The encoded protein is CATRGWTGDTEAFF.

This clone was observed a handful of times. The chain joins TRBV6-5 to TRBJ2-5; 13 bases map to TRBD2. Germline CDR1 reads MNHEY; CDR2 reads SVGAGI. The CDR3 has 15 amino acids. The V and J ends lost 5 bases and 5 bases, in that order; junction bases with no gene match: 5. The CDR3 DNA sequence: TGTGCCAGCAGTCGCGGGACTAGCGGGATTGAGACCCAGTACTTC. Protein: CASSRGTSGIETQYF.

The rearrangement links TRBV28 to TRBJ2-7; unclear D gene. The CDR3 covers 12 residues. CDR1 and CDR2 (germline): MDHEN, SYDVKM. V dropped 4 bases and J dropped 7 bases, with 11 bases sitting between them. The CDR3 here is CASSSPRREQYF. CDR3 coding DNA: TGTGCCAGCAGTTCCCCTCGTAGGGAGCAGTACTTC.

This clone was seen more than once but under ten times. The J gene is TRBJ2-7, the V gene TRBV4-1; a weak D match, TRBD1 (5 bases). The germline gives CDR1 MGHRA, CDR2 YSYEKL. With 1 base removed from V and 6 bases from J, the gap between germline ends came to 13 bases. The CDR3 is 14 amino acids. The CDR3 DNA sequence: TGCGCCAGCAGCCAAGTCACAGGCGCCGGCGAGCAGTACTTC. It encodes CASSQVTGAGEQYF.

The chain uses TRBV2 and TRBJ2-4, with a weak D call TRBD2 (5 bases). In germline, CDR1 is SNHLY, CDR2 FYNNEI. The CDR3 extends over 15 amino acids. The V gene lost 2 bases and the J gene lost 2 bases, with 10 bases spanning the gap. The CDR3 region is CASSETSPSKNIQYF. The DNA for the CDR3 is TGTGCCAGCAGTGAAACTAGTCCCTCCAAAAACATTCAGTACTTC.

J is TRBJ1-1 and V is TRBV30; TRBD1 aligns across 9 bases. The germline V gene has CDR1 GTSNPN and CDR2 SVGIG (reference sequence). The CDR3 covers 13 residues. V lost 3 bases and J lost 5; bases outside the gene matches: 4. CDR3 DNA sequence: TGTGCCTGGAGGTCCGGGACAGGGACTGAAGCTTTCTTT. Encoded protein: CAWRSGTGTEAFF.

V is TRBV29-1 and J is TRBJ2-3; D call uncertain. With 3 bases removed from V and 0 bases from J, the gap between germline ends came to 10 bases. The CDR3 length is 14 residues. Germline-derived CDR1 and CDR2 are SQVTM and ANQGSEA. The CDR3 nucleotides are TGCAGCGTTGAGCACGGTTCTAGCACAGATACGCAGTATTTT. Amino acids: CSVEHGSSTDTQYF.

The chain employs TRBV25-1 and TRBJ2-1; no firm D call. CDR1 is MGHDK, CDR2 SYGVNS, per germline. This CDR3 has 14 residues. V was shortened by 7 bases and J by 0 bases, with 10 bases between the two germline ends. DNA of the CDR3: TGTGCCAGCACCGGAAAGAGCTCCTACAATGAGCAGTTCTTC. Its translation: CASTGKSSYNEQFF.

The chain has TRBV30 and TRBJ1-2; D is unresolved. Germline lookup yields CDR1 GTSNPN and CDR2 SVGIG (reference sequence). The ends were cut back, 0 bases at V and 7 bases at J, with 21 bases in the middle. The length of the CDR3 is 16 residues. The CDR3 here is CAWSVKFRHGRGGYTF. CDR3 DNA: TGTGCCTGGAGTGTAAAGTTCAGACATGGACGTGGTGGCTACACCTTC.

The rearrangement links TRBV29-1 to TRBJ2-7; 9 nucleotides align to TRBD2. Per germline, CDR1 SQVTM and CDR2 ANQGSEA. The CDR3 has 12 residues. V gave up 7 bases and J gave up 3 bases; unmatched junction bases: 4. The CDR3 here is CSGSSGIYEQYF. The CDR3 region has the DNA TGCAGCGGCTCTAGCGGGATCTACGAGCAGTACTTC.

V usage is TRBV5-1 and J usage is TRBJ2-1; D remains ambiguous. Trimming took 4 bases from V and 1 from J, leaving 9 bases between them. Germline V gene sequence: CDR1 SGHRS, CDR2 YFSETQ. The CDR3 length is 14 residues. CDR3: CASSGTQSYNEQFF. For the CDR3, the DNA is TGCGCCAGCAGCGGTACCCAGTCCTACAATGAGCAGTTCTTC.

This chain uses TRBV7-9 with TRBJ2-7; 7 bases fit TRBD1. With 3 bases clipped from V and 3 bases from J, the junction kept 5 bases outside the gene matches. Per the germline V gene, CDR1 is SEHNR and CDR2 is FQNEAQ (reference sequence). The CDR3 is 14 amino acids. CDR3 in amino acids: CASSFGDRRYEQYF. CDR3 nucleotide sequence: TGTGCCAGCAGCTTTGGGGACAGACGCTACGAGCAGTACTTC.

V usage is TRBV28 and J usage is TRBJ2-1, with 8 bases matching TRBD2. Germline CDR1 is MDHEN and CDR2 is SYDVKM. The length of the CDR3 is 16 residues. Losses at the gene ends were 4 bases for V and 1 base for J; bases not matched to a gene: 6. The CDR3 is CASSSPGLVSYNEQFF. The CDR3 nucleotides are TGTGCCAGCAGTTCCCCGGGACTAGTATCCTACAATGAGCAGTTCTTC.

In this sample, this clone turned up once. The chain employs TRBV5-4 and TRBJ2-2; TRBD2 aligns across 7 bases. V dropped 5 bases and J dropped 6; count of bases not matched to a gene: 4. Per germline, CDR1 SGHNT and CDR2 YYREEE (reference sequence). The CDR3 extends over 13 amino acids. The CDR3: CASRETSSGELFF. The DNA for the CDR3 is TGTGCCAGCAGGGAGACTAGCTCCGGGGAGCTGTTTTTT. Complete variable domain (other parts from reference TRBV5-4 and TRBJ2-2): ETGVTQSPTHLIKTRGQQVTLRCSSQSGHNTVSWYQQALGQGPQFIFQYYREEENGRGNFPPRFSGLQFPNYSSELNVNALELDDSALYLCASRETSSGELFFGEGSRLTVL.

The chain carries TRBV2 and TRBJ2-7, with 13 bases lining up with TRBD2. Per germline, CDR1 SNHLY and CDR2 FYNNEI. V was pared by 4 bases and J by 4 bases, with 10 bases of the junction left unmatched. This CDR3 comprises 17 residues. The DNA of the CDR3 is TGTGCCAGCAGTGCCCCCGGGACTAGCGGGGCCCGATACGAGCAGTACTTC. Encoded protein: CASSAPGTSGARYEQYF. The whole variable domain, filled in from reference TRBV2 and TRBJ2-7, reads EPEVTQTPSHQVTQMGQEVILRCVPISNHLYFYWYRQILGQKVEFLVSFYNNEISEKSEIFDDQFSVERPDGSNFTLKIRSTKLEDSAMYFCASSAPGTSGARYEQYFGPGTRLTVT.

Notes on this clone: This same CDR3 is encoded by further DNA sequences in the sample. This rearrangement joins TRBV9 to TRBJ2-1; D gene ambiguous. Trimming removed 0 bases from V and 1 base from J, with 2 bases in between. Germline V CDR1 and CDR2: SGDLS, YYNGEE. This CDR3 comprises 13 residues. In DNA form, the CDR3 reads TGTGCCAGCAGCGTAGGTTCCTACAATGAGCAGTTCTTC. Amino acid sequence: CASSVGSYNEQFF.

The V and J genes are TRBV9 and TRBJ2-3; 7 bases are a match to TRBD2. Trimming cost V 0 bases and J 0 bases; bases outside gene matches: 1. The CDR3 covers 15 residues. The germline gives CDR1 SGDLS, CDR2 YYNGEE. The CDR3: CASSVGAGSTDTQYF. In DNA form, the CDR3 reads TGTGCCAGCAGCGTAGGAGCGGGAAGCACAGATACGCAGTATTTT.

The chain joins TRBV5-6 to TRBJ2-1, with 8 nucleotides matching TRBD1. The germline V gene encodes CDR1 SGHDT and CDR2 YYEEEE. The CDR3 sequence is 13 residues long. V dropped 3 bases and J dropped 8; count of bases not matched to a gene: 4. In DNA, the CDR3 is TGTGCCAGCAGCTACGACAGGGGACATGAGCAGTTCTTC. It is translated as CASSYDRGHEQFF. Drawing the rest from reference TRBV5-6 and TRBJ2-1, the complete variable domain is DAGVTQSPTHLIKTRGQQVTLRCSPKSGHDTVSWYQQALGQGPQFIFQYYEEEERQRGNFPDRFSGHQFPNYSSELNVNALLLGDSALYLCASSYDRGHEQFFGPGTRLTVL.